The TCR beta chain described here comes from a study of T cell responses to AZD1222 COVID-19 vaccine. As for the study in general: Second-dose timings of about 4 or about 12 weeks were pooled. The study, taken as a whole, reports: Donors skewed white British and female; clonal diversity was possibly underestimated. Spike-specific TCR depth and breadth grew after two AZD1222 doses.

The CDR3 is 16 amino acids. CDR1 and CDR2 (germline): MGHRA, YSYEKL. The junction had 10 bases not matched to a gene; V was cut back by 6 bases and J by 4 bases. The data were produced by immunoSEQ multiplex PCR, yet TCRdb's version contains in-frame clones alone and is incomplete. The sample holds 25,000 to 30,000 clones, roughly 90% seen once. Comment on this clone: Its antigen is undetermined.

The sequence came from an adult in good health. V is TRBV4-1 and J is TRBJ2-1, with 9 bases matching TRBD1. The source was peripheral blood, collected on day 0 of AZD1222 vaccination. As DNA, the CDR3 is TGCGCCAGCAGGGCCTCTCCGGGACAGGGATACAATGAGCAGTTCTTC. Protein sequence: CASRASPGQGYNEQFF.